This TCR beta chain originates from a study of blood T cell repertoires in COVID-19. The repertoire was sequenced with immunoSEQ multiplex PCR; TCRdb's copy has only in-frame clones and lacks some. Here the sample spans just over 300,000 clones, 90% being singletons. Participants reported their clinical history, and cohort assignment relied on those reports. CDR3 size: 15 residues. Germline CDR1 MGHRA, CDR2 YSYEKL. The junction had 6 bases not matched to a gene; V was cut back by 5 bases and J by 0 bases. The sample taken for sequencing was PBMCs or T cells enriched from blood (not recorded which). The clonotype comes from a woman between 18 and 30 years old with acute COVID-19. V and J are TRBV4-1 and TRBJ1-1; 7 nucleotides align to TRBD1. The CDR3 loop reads CASSERDSMNTEAFF. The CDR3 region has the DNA TGCGCCAGCAGCGAACGGGACAGCATGAACACTGAAGCTTTCTTT.